Listed here are 6 T cell receptor beta chains from one sample, sequenced in a study of cytomegalovirus exposure and HLA in healthy donors. Primers included in the PCR were 60 Vbeta and 13 Jbeta primers. The data were produced by immunoSEQ multiplex PCR, yet TCRdb's version contains in-frame clones alone and is incomplete. The data show tens of thousands of clones, about four fifths seen once. Sequencing used PBMCs. The receptors shown here come from a young woman in good health and CMV-seropositive.

The chain recombines TRBV4-1 with TRBJ2-5; weak D call: TRBD2 (6 bases). Germline V gene data show CDR1 as MGHRA and CDR2 as YSYEKL. V shed 4 bases and J shed 5 bases, with 11 bases lying between them. This CDR3 has 13 amino acids. The CDR3 DNA follows: TGCGCCAGCAGCCTACTAGCCCCGGAGACCCAGTACTTC. Translating it yields CASSLLAPETQYF.

The V call is TRBV6-6, the J call TRBJ2-7, with 10 bases aligning to TRBD1. Trimming removed 6 bases from V and 3 bases from J; junction bases left unmatched: 8. This CDR3 spans 15 amino acids. Germline CDR1 and CDR2: MNHNY and SVGAGI (reference sequence). The CDR3 DNA sequence: TGTGCCAGCAGCCTGACGTGGGACAGGGGCTACGAGCAGTACTTC. Translated: CASSLTWDRGYEQYF.

This chain joins TRBV9 and TRBJ2-3, with D possibly matching TRBD1 (6 bases). There are 14 residues in the CDR3. V was trimmed by 7 bases and J by 2 bases, leaving 14 bases between them. From germline, CDR1 is SGDLS and CDR2 YYNGEE. CDR3 nucleotides: TGTGCCAGCGACAGCACAGGGAACACAGATACGCAGTATTTT. It is translated as CASDSTGNTDTQYF.

Only one count was recorded for this clone. The rearrangement links TRBV7-3 to TRBJ2-3, with D maybe TRBD2 (6 bases). Germline CDR1 and CDR2: SGHTA and FQGTGA. The CDR3 is made up of 17 amino acids. V lost 4 bases to trimming and J lost 1 base, with 18 bases between them. CDR3 coding DNA: TGTGCCAGCAGCTCAACGCTCGCGGGACCCCGCACAGATACGCAGTATTTT. Translating gives CASSSTLAGPRTDTQYF.

Only a few counts were recorded for this clone. This rearrangement joins TRBV18 to TRBJ2-5, with unresolved D. The CDR3 has 13 residues. Germline V gene data show CDR1 as KGHSH and CDR2 as LQKENI. Trimming took off 3 bases at V and 4 bases at J, with 9 bases between the two ends. The CDR3 loop is CASSPDNGETQYF. In DNA form, the CDR3 reads TGTGCCAGCTCACCTGACAACGGAGAGACCCAGTACTTC.

The chain couples TRBV28 to TRBJ2-2, with 11 bases lining up with TRBD1. Germline V lookup: CDR1 MDHEN, CDR2 SYDVKM. The CDR3 runs 17 residues. J gave up 4 bases and V 3 bases, and 7 bases lay outside the gene matches. The CDR3 spells CASSLGTGGSSTGELFF. The CDR3 bases are TGTGCCAGCAGTTTGGGGACAGGGGGGTCGAGCACCGGGGAGCTGTTTTTT.